The next 32 T cell receptor beta chains were all read from a single sample in a study of cytomegalovirus exposure and HLA in healthy donors. It was with 60 Vbeta and 13 Jbeta primers that the PCR ran. Profiled with immunoSEQ multiplex PCR; TCRdb holds only in-frame clones, not every one. The table lists some 46,000 clones. Material for sequencing was PBMCs. Source of these receptors: a male donor in good health and CMV-seronegative.

This chain links TRBV4-2 with TRBJ2-2, with D perhaps TRBD1 (5 bases). The CDR3 length is 15 residues. CDR1 LGHNA and CDR2 YNFKEQ come from the germline V gene. V dropped 1 base and J dropped 3 bases, with 9 bases sitting between them. Written as DNA, the CDR3 is TGTGCCAGCAGCCAAGGGGGCCTGTACACCGGGGAGCTGTTTTTT. Amino acids: CASSQGGLYTGELFF.

The chain recombines TRBV5-1 with TRBJ2-1, with D maybe TRBD2 (5 bases). The CDR3 is 14 residues long. The germline CDR1 and CDR2 sequences are SGHRS and YFSETQ. V lost 7 bases and J 3 bases, leaving 14 bases between the germline ends. CDR3 in amino acids: CASSRGSDYNEQFF. CDR3 nucleotide sequence: TGCGCCAGCTCCCGAGGGTCCGACTACAATGAGCAGTTCTTC. Full variable domain (missing parts from reference TRBV5-1 and TRBJ2-1): KAGVTQTPRYLIKTRGQQVTLSCSPISGHRSVSWYQQTPGQGLQFLFEYFSETQRNKGNFPGRFSGRQFSNSRSEMNVSTLELGDSALYLCASSRGSDYNEQFFGPGTRLTVL.

The chain is built from TRBV6-5 and TRBJ2-2; 8 nucleotides agree with TRBD2. The CDR3 totals 15 residues. Germline assignment: CDR1 MNHEY and CDR2 SVGAGI. V shed 7 bases, J shed 0 bases, and the junction held 4 bases outside the gene matches. This CDR3 is CASTTGGSNTGELFF. CDR3 nucleotides: TGTGCCAGCACCACGGGGGGGTCGAACACCGGGGAGCTGTTTTTT.

The rearrangement joins TRBV5-5 to TRBJ2-2; TRBD1 is a possible D gene (6 bases). This CDR3 comprises 13 residues. Trimming removed 2 bases from V and 10 bases from J, with 12 bases in between. Germline loops: CDR1 SGHKS, CDR2 YYEKEE (reference sequence). The CDR3 nucleotides are TGTGCCAGCAGCTTTCCAGGGGCCGAGGAGCTGTTTTTT. Translating it yields CASSFPGAEELFF. The entire variable domain, with the rest obtained from reference TRBV5-5 and TRBJ2-2, is as follows: DAGVTQSPTHLIKTRGQQVTLRCSPISGHKSVSWYQQVLGQGPQFIFQYYEKEERGRGNFPDRFSARQFPNYSSELNVNALLLGDSALYLCASSFPGAEELFFGEGSRLTVL.

The V and J genes are TRBV10-2 and TRBJ2-5, with TRBD2 matching 7 bases. From germline, CDR1 is WSHSY and CDR2 SAAADI. J gave up 1 base and V 4 bases, and 9 bases lay outside the gene matches. The CDR3 has 16 residues. In DNA, the CDR3 is TGCGCCAGCAGTGTAGGCGGGAGAGGGCCCCAAGAGACCCAGTACTTC. The encoded protein is CASSVGGRGPQETQYF.

V is TRBV11-2 and J is TRBJ1-2; no reliable D call. The CDR3 consists of 13 residues. CDR1 and CDR2 (germline): SGHAT, FQNNGV. V was clipped by 1 base and J by 8 bases, with 11 bases between them. The CDR3 DNA reads TGTGCCAGCAGCTTAGTTCAGGAGGGAGGCTACACCTTC. Residues: CASSLVQEGGYTF.

The chain recombines TRBV18 with TRBJ2-6; a weak D match, TRBD2 (5 bases). This CDR3 is built from 15 residues. The germline CDR1 and CDR2 sequences are KGHSH and LQKENI. Trimming shortened V by 3 bases and J by 4 bases, and 10 bases separated the two germline ends. DNA of the CDR3: TGTGCCAGCTCACCGAGGGTGCAAGGGGCCAACGTCCTGACTTTC. Protein: CASSPRVQGANVLTF.

The CDR3 here is CASSRSSGLAGEETQYF. The CDR3, as DNA: TGTGCCAGCAGCCGCAGCTCGGGACTAGCGGGAGAAGAGACCCAGTACTTC. This sequence joins TRBV14 and TRBJ2-5; 14 bases map to TRBD2. V was pared by 4 bases and J by 3 bases, with 7 bases of the junction left unmatched. CDR3 length: 17 residues. The germline CDR1 and CDR2 sequences are SGHDN and FVKESK. The full variable domain, its missing parts supplied by reference TRBV14 and TRBJ2-5, is EAGVTQFPSHSVIEKGQTVTLRCDPISGHDNLYWYRRVMGKEIKFLLHFVKESKQDESGMPNNRFLAERTGGTYSTLKVQPAELEDSGVYFCASSRSSGLAGEETQYFGPGTRLLVL.

The chain uses TRBV9 and TRBJ1-4; 9 bases agree with TRBD1. Germline trimming cut 3 bases from V and 8 bases from J; bases unmatched to any gene: 11. This CDR3 has 16 residues. Per the germline V gene, CDR1 is SGDLS and CDR2 is YYNGEE. CDR3 nucleotide sequence: TGTGCCAGCAGCGCTTCCCCCGGGACAGGGAGGGAAAAACTGTTTTTT. Translated, it gives CASSASPGTGREKLFF.

V is TRBV5-1 and J is TRBJ1-2, with 8 bases matching TRBD1. This CDR3 region has 13 residues. V trimming: 7 bases; J trimming: 8 bases; junction bases outside the gene matches: 10. Germline CDR1 SGHRS, CDR2 YFSETQ. Here the CDR3 reads CASGTGTGEGYTF. Here the CDR3 DNA reads TGCGCCAGCGGCACCGGGACAGGTGAAGGCTACACCTTC.

J is TRBJ2-7 and V is TRBV7-2, with 12 nucleotides matching TRBD2. CDR1 is SGHTA and CDR2 is FQGNSA in the germline V gene. The CDR3 extends over 14 amino acids. V lost 8 bases to trimming and J lost 9 bases; unmatched junction nucleotides: 11. This CDR3 reads CASRLAGVWSVQYF. The CDR3 DNA reads TGTGCCAGCCGACTAGCGGGAGTCTGGTCGGTGCAGTACTTC.

The genes are TRBV6-6 and TRBJ2-1; 9 positions match TRBD1. The CDR3 has 14 residues. Germline CDR1 MNHNY, CDR2 SVGAGI (reference sequence). Germline trimming cut 7 bases from V and 12 bases from J; bases unmatched to any gene: 13. CDR3 sequence: CASIGSGQGMVQFF. The CDR3 DNA is TGTGCCAGCATCGGCTCGGGACAGGGAATGGTGCAGTTCTTC.

The J gene is TRBJ2-1, the V gene TRBV11-1; TRBD2 matches 10 bases. Per the germline V gene, CDR1 is SGHAT and CDR2 is FQDESV (reference sequence). CDR3 length: 15 residues. The V gene end was trimmed by 2 bases and the J gene end by 6 bases; junction bases not matched to a gene: 4. The CDR3 sequence: CASSLLAGVPNEQFF. CDR3 nucleotides: TGTGCCAGCAGCTTACTAGCGGGGGTCCCCAATGAGCAGTTCTTC.

This chain connects TRBV23-1 to TRBJ1-5; D uncertain. TRBV23-1 counts as an open reading frame of uncertain function. V was clipped by 4 bases and J by 4 bases, with 14 bases between them. CDR3 length equals 15 residues. The chain's CDR3 is CASSRPDGPNQPQHF. The CDR3 DNA reads as TGCGCCAGCAGTCGACCAGATGGGCCAAATCAGCCCCAGCATTTT.

V and J are TRBV28 and TRBJ1-4; D remains ambiguous. The CDR3 totals 15 residues. V was shortened by 6 bases and J by 7 bases, with 18 bases between the two germline ends. Looked up from germline, CDR1 is MDHEN and CDR2 is SYDVKM. CDR3 residues: CASSEGGPAGEKLFF. CDR3 in DNA: TGTGCCAGCAGCGAGGGAGGGCCCGCAGGTGAAAAACTGTTTTTT.

The V call is TRBV1, the J call TRBJ2-1; no check of the table's D call, TRBD2, against the DNA was made. TRBV1 represents a pseudogene. This CDR3 has 21 residues. The CDR3 loop is CTSSQIISGTSGDVDRNEQFF. In nucleotides, the CDR3 is TGCACCAGCAGCCAAATCATCAGTGGGACTAGCGGTGATGTGGATCGCAATGAGCAGTTCTTC.

The V gene is TRBV5-6, the J gene TRBJ2-7, with a possible D match to TRBD2 (7 bases). The CDR3 sequence is 16 residues long. Trimming pared 3 bases from V and 4 bases from J, leaving 20 bases between. Germline V gene sequence: CDR1 SGHDT, CDR2 YYEEEE. The CDR3 bases are TGTGCCAGCAGCTCAAAGGGGGGGCCCAACCTTTACGAGCAGTACTTC. It encodes CASSSKGGPNLYEQYF.

This rearrangement joins TRBV11-2 to TRBJ1-1; TRBD1 matches at 9 bases. The germline CDR1 and CDR2 sequences are SGHAT and FQNNGV. Unmatched junction bases numbered 2, after V lost 6 bases and J lost 3 bases. This CDR3 has 13 amino acids. The CDR3 DNA sequence: TGTGCCAGCAGAAGGACAGGGGACACTGAAGCTTTCTTT. This translates into CASRRTGDTEAFF.

V is TRBV10-3 and J is TRBJ2-5, with 11 bases aligning to TRBD2. With the DNA end fitting TRBJ2-7 better, the J assignment may be wrong. There are 18 residues in the CDR3. Germline CDR1 is ENHRY and CDR2 is SYGVKD. The CDR3 region is CAISEGLAELGGSYEQYF. The CDR3 DNA reads as TGTGCCATCAGCGAGGGACTAGCGGAGCTGGGAGGCTCCTACGAGCAGTACTTC.

The V gene is TRBV11-2, the J gene TRBJ1-3; D remains ambiguous. The CDR3 has 13 amino acids. Germline loops: CDR1 SGHAT, CDR2 FQNNGV. The V end lost 1 base, the J end lost 4 bases, and 5 bases lay between the germline ends. CDR3 in amino acids: CASSLGLGNTIYF. The CDR3 DNA reads as TGTGCCAGCAGCTTAGGTCTGGGAAACACCATATATTTT. Filled out from reference TRBV11-2 and TRBJ1-3, the complete variable domain reads EAGVAQSPRYKIIEKRQSVAFWCNPISGHATLYWYQQILGQGPKLLIQFQNNGVVDDSQLPKDRFSAERLKGVDSTLKIQPAKLEDSAVYLCASSLGLGNTIYFGEGSWLTVV.

This chain links TRBV11-2 with TRBJ1-2, with 9 bases that match TRBD1. The CDR3 spans 14 residues. Germline trimming cut 4 bases from V and 3 bases from J; bases unmatched to any gene: 3. CDR1 and CDR2 from the germline V gene are SGHAT and FQNNGV. The CDR3 loop reads CASSWGQGDYGYTF. CDR3 sequence (DNA): TGTGCCAGCAGCTGGGGACAGGGCGACTATGGCTACACCTTC.

The chain has TRBV7-3 and TRBJ2-5; D not certain. Germline values: CDR1 SGHTA, CDR2 FQGTGA. The V end was cut by 5 bases, the J end by 5 bases, with 12 bases between. The CDR3 covers 13 residues. CDR3: CASSPSPVETQYF. CDR3 sequence (DNA): TGTGCCAGCAGCCCCTCCCCTGTCGAGACCCAGTACTTC. Combining the CDR3 with reference TRBV7-3 and TRBJ2-5 gives the whole variable domain GAGVSQTPSNKVTEKGKYVELRCDPISGHTALYWYRQSLGQGPEFLIYFQGTGAADDSGLPNDRFFAVRPEGSVSTLKIQRTERGDSAVYLCASSPSPVETQYFGPGTRLLVL.

This rearrangement joins TRBV5-6 to TRBJ2-1; 7 positions agree with TRBD2. V was clipped by 2 bases and J by 5 bases; unmatched bases: 4. CDR1 is SGHDT, CDR2 YYEEEE, per germline. This CDR3 spans 14 amino acids. The CDR3, as DNA: TGTGCCAGCAGCTTTCGGACTAGGAACAATGAGCAGTTCTTC. This translates into CASSFRTRNNEQFF. Full variable domain (rest looked up from reference TRBV5-6 and TRBJ2-1): DAGVTQSPTHLIKTRGQQVTLRCSPKSGHDTVSWYQQALGQGPQFIFQYYEEEERQRGNFPDRFSGHQFPNYSSELNVNALLLGDSALYLCASSFRTRNNEQFFGPGTRLTVL.

V and J are TRBV4-2 and TRBJ2-3; weak D call: TRBD2 (6 bases). V lost 0 bases and J 5 bases, leaving 18 bases between the germline ends. There are 17 residues in the CDR3. Germline CDR1 and CDR2: LGHNA and YNFKEQ. CDR3 sequence reads: CASSQDGTGVVVDTQYF. DNA of the CDR3: TGTGCCAGCAGCCAAGACGGGACGGGAGTAGTTGTAGATACGCAGTATTTT.

The chain combines TRBV6-5 with TRBJ1-1; TRBD1 is a possible D gene (5 bases). CDR3 length: 13 amino acids. V shed 4 bases and J shed 0 bases, with 6 bases lying between them. CDR1 is MNHEY, CDR2 SVGAGI, per germline. CDR3 region: CASSSGMNTEAFF. In DNA, the CDR3 is TGTGCCAGCAGTTCAGGGATGAACACTGAAGCTTTCTTT.

The CDR3 sequence: CASSRQSLGNTIYF. DNA of the CDR3: TGTGCCAGCAGTAGACAGTCTCTCGGAAACACCATATATTTT. V usage is TRBV2 and J usage is TRBJ1-3; a possible D gene is TRBD1 (5 bases). In germline, CDR1 is SNHLY, CDR2 FYNNEI. V dropped 5 bases and J dropped 4 bases, with 12 bases sitting between them. The CDR3 is 14 residues long. Together with reference TRBV2 and TRBJ1-3, the CDR3 gives the full variable domain: EPEVTQTPSHQVTQMGQEVILRCVPISNHLYFYWYRQILGQKVEFLVSFYNNEISEKSEIFDDQFSVERPDGSNFTLKIRSTKLEDSAMYFCASSRQSLGNTIYFGEGSWLTVV.

The rearrangement uses TRBV4-1 and TRBJ1-3; D not resolved. Trimming stripped 0 bases from V and 2 bases from J, with 5 bases between. Germline values: CDR1 MGHRA, CDR2 YSYEKL. The CDR3 runs to 14 residues. The chain's CDR3 is CASSQDYTGNTIYF. The CDR3 DNA reads as TGCGCCAGCAGCCAAGATTATACTGGAAACACCATATATTTT.

The rearrangement links TRBV6-5 to TRBJ2-7, with D possibly TRBD1 on 5 matching bases. Trimming pared 2 bases from V and 2 bases from J, leaving 10 bases between. From germline, CDR1 is MNHEY and CDR2 SVGAGI. The CDR3 runs to 14 residues. The CDR3 bases are TGTGCCAGCAGTTACGACAGACGGGCCTACGAGCAGTACTTC. It encodes CASSYDRRAYEQYF.

V usage is TRBV10-3 and J usage is TRBJ2-1; possibly TRBD2 for D (6 bases). V lost 5 bases and J 6 bases, leaving 8 bases between the germline ends. Germline V gene sequence: CDR1 ENHRY, CDR2 SYGVKD. The CDR3 sequence is 12 residues long. The CDR3 loop reads CAISWDSNEQFF. CDR3 DNA sequence: TGTGCCATCAGTTGGGACTCCAATGAGCAGTTCTTC.

The gene calls are TRBV4-1 and TRBJ2-7, with D maybe TRBD2 (7 bases). The V gene lost 0 bases and the J gene lost 4 bases, with 13 bases spanning the gap. The V gene's germline CDR1 is MGHRA and CDR2 YSYEKL. CDR3 length: 15 amino acids. For the CDR3, the DNA is TGCGCCAGCAGCCAAGATTGGGGGGGCGCGTACGAGCAGTACTTC. Protein sequence: CASSQDWGGAYEQYF.

The gene calls are TRBV29-1 and TRBJ2-2, with 7 bases lining up with TRBD1. Germline V gives CDR1 SQVTM, CDR2 ANQGSEA. The CDR3 is 15 amino acids. With 6 bases clipped from V and 0 bases from J, the junction kept 7 bases outside the gene matches. The CDR3 spells CSVLQQGTNTGELFF. CDR3 nucleotides: TGCAGCGTCCTTCAACAGGGGACGAACACCGGGGAGCTGTTTTTT.

This chain uses TRBV29-1 with TRBJ2-1; 7 bases match TRBD1. The CDR3 loop spans 14 amino acids. Per germline, CDR1 SQVTM and CDR2 ANQGSEA. J gave up 6 bases and V 1 base, and 6 bases lay outside the gene matches. The CDR3 DNA sequence: TGCAGCGTTGAAGTGAACAGGGGTGGCAATGAGCAGTTCTTC. This gives the protein CSVEVNRGGNEQFF.